The 22 T cell receptor beta chains in this list originate from one sample, sequenced in a study of PD-L1 blockade in urothelial cancer. Using immunoSEQ multiplex PCR, the repertoire was profiled, and TCRdb retains in-frame clones only, with some absent. The sample comprises about 43,000 clones, around 82% of which are singletons, and over 13% rests with the top ten. Documented time point: peripheral blood 6 weeks after treatment start. The sequencing used PBMCs, collected around atezolizumab (anti-PD-L1) treatment. These receptors were obtained from a man aged 55 to 70 with urothelial cancer.

The DNA for the CDR3 is TGCGCCAGCAGCCAGATTTTGGCTAATTCACCCCTCCACTTT. Amino acid sequence: CASSQILANSPLHF. This chain uses TRBV4-1 with TRBJ1-6; D is unclear. The CDR3 is 14 residues long. The germline gives CDR1 MGHRA, CDR2 YSYEKL. V dropped 3 bases and J dropped 6 bases, with 9 bases sitting between them.

This chain uses TRBV28 with TRBJ2-2; 9 nucleotides line up with TRBD2. The junction had 8 bases not matched to a gene; V was cut back by 5 bases and J by 7 bases. Germline V gene data show CDR1 as MDHEN and CDR2 as SYDVKM. The CDR3 contains 15 residues. The DNA for the CDR3 is TGTGCCAGCAGTGCTCGGACTAGCGTGAACGGGGAGCTGTTTTTT. It yields the protein CASSARTSVNGELFF.

This chain uses TRBV9 with TRBJ1-6; TRBD1 might be the D (6 bases). CDR3 length: 15 amino acids. The V and J ends lost 0 bases and 7 bases respectively, with 11 bases between them. Per germline, CDR1 SGDLS and CDR2 YYNGEE. The chain's CDR3 is CASSVGGPRNSPLHF. The CDR3 DNA reads TGTGCCAGCAGCGTAGGGGGGCCAAGAAATTCACCCCTCCACTTT.

The CDR3 coding sequence is TGTGCCAGTAGGGCCCGGACAGGGAGTGGCTACACCTTC. Protein product: CASRARTGSGYTF. The rearrangement joins TRBV19 to TRBJ1-2; 8 nucleotides match TRBD1. Germline V gives CDR1 LNHDA, CDR2 SQIVND (reference sequence). Trimming removed 6 bases from V and 7 bases from J; junction bases left unmatched: 7. This CDR3 contains 13 residues.

The gene calls are TRBV4-1 and TRBJ2-5; 10 bases are shared with TRBD1. The CDR3 runs 16 residues. V was pared by 3 bases and J by 5 bases, with 9 bases of the junction left unmatched. CDR1 and CDR2 from the germline V gene are MGHRA and YSYEKL. DNA of the CDR3: TGCGCCAGCAGCCAGCTCGACAGGGGGCCTTTGGAGACCCAGTACTTC. It is translated as CASSQLDRGPLETQYF.

The rearrangement joins TRBV7-8 to TRBJ1-4, with 10 nucleotides matching TRBD1. CDR3 length: 13 residues. The V and J ends lost 6 bases and 5 bases, in that order; junction bases with no gene match: 0. Per the germline V gene, CDR1 is SGHVS and CDR2 is FQNEAQ. Written as DNA, the CDR3 is TGTGCCAGCAGGGACAGGGGGAATGAAAAACTGTTTTTT. Protein product: CASRDRGNEKLFF.

This clone was recorded a few times. The CDR3 DNA is TGTGCCAGTAGTTTCGGCAGGGCCCTTCAGCATTTT. It yields the protein CASSFGRALQHF. The chain uses TRBV19 and TRBJ1-5, with a possible D match to TRBD1 (5 bases). The CDR3 is made up of 12 amino acids. Germline CDR1 and CDR2: LNHDA and SQIVND (reference sequence). V lost 5 bases, J lost 13 bases, and 15 bases lay in between.

The chain carries TRBV19 and TRBJ2-5; 7 nucleotides line up with TRBD1. Germline CDR1 LNHDA, CDR2 SQIVND (reference sequence). Trimming cost V 5 bases and J 5 bases; bases outside gene matches: 14. This CDR3 contains 16 residues. The CDR3 nucleotides are TGTGCCAGTAGTCTTAATCGACAGGGCCCCTGGGAGACCCAGTACTTC. The encoded protein is CASSLNRQGPWETQYF. Full variable domain (missing parts from reference TRBV19 and TRBJ2-5): DGGITQSPKYLFRKEGQNVTLSCEQNLNHDAMYWYRQDPGQGLRLIYYSQIVNDFQKGDIAEGYSVSREKKESFPLTVTSAQKNPTAFYLCASSLNRQGPWETQYFGPGTRLLVL.

The count of this clone is one. The chain links TRBV19 to TRBJ1-6; D possibly corresponds to TRBD1 (6 bases). Trimming shortened V by 1 base and J by 7 bases, and 11 bases separated the two germline ends. The CDR3 sequence is 15 residues long. The germline V gene has CDR1 LNHDA and CDR2 SQIVND (reference sequence). The CDR3 DNA sequence: TGTGCCAGTAGTATAGGCAGGGGTGAAAATTCACCCCTCCACTTT. It is translated as CASSIGRGENSPLHF.

The chain recombines TRBV5-4 with TRBJ1-6, with D maybe TRBD1 (6 bases). CDR3 length: 17 amino acids. The V end lost 1 base, the J end lost 7 bases, and 18 bases lay between the germline ends. The V gene's germline CDR1 is SGHNT and CDR2 YYREEE (reference sequence). CDR3 sequence: CASSLKTGRMNNSPLHF. The DNA of the CDR3 is TGTGCCAGCAGCTTGAAAACAGGGCGAATGAACAATTCACCCCTCCACTTT.

The rearrangement uses TRBV19 and TRBJ2-2; 9 positions agree with TRBD1. V shed 3 bases and J 7 bases; nucleotides not matched to a gene: 9. CDR1 and CDR2 (germline): LNHDA, SQIVND (reference sequence). CDR3 length equals 16 residues. CDR3 protein: CASSMAPGTGFGELFF. The DNA for the CDR3 is TGTGCCAGTAGTATGGCCCCCGGGACAGGGTTCGGGGAGCTGTTTTTT.

The J gene is TRBJ1-1, the V gene TRBV5-1; tentatively, D is TRBD1 (6 bases). V was trimmed by 1 base and J by 5 bases, leaving 15 bases between them. Germline V gene lookup returns CDR1 SGHRS and CDR2 YFSETQ. This CDR3 contains 15 residues. The CDR3 DNA is TGCGCCAGCAGCTTGCCGTCAGGGGAGGGGACTGAAGCTTTCTTT. Protein product: CASSLPSGEGTEAFF.

This clone showed up just once. The chain joins TRBV7-2 to TRBJ2-5; D is perhaps TRBD2 (7 bases). In germline, CDR1 is SGHTA, CDR2 FQGNSA. The CDR3 is 16 residues long. V lost 1 base, J lost 4 bases, and 16 bases lay in between. The CDR3 DNA reads TGTGCCAGCAGCTTAGAAAGCGGCCGGGGGGCAGAGACCCAGTACTTC. It yields the protein CASSLESGRGAETQYF.

The CDR3 region has the DNA TGTGCCAGCAGCTCCAACAGGGGTGGAGAGCAGTTCTTC. This sequence encodes CASSSNRGGEQFF. The chain is built from TRBV11-2 and TRBJ2-1; 7 bases align to TRBD1. The ends lost 4 bases at V and 10 bases at J; junction bases unmatched: 7. Looked up from germline, CDR1 is SGHAT and CDR2 is FQNNGV. This CDR3 comprises 13 residues. The complete variable domain, with remaining parts taken from reference TRBV11-2 and TRBJ2-1, reads EAGVAQSPRYKIIEKRQSVAFWCNPISGHATLYWYQQILGQGPKLLIQFQNNGVVDDSQLPKDRFSAERLKGVDSTLKIQPAKLEDSAVYLCASSSNRGGEQFFGPGTRLTVL.

The CDR3 DNA follows: TGTGCCAGCAGCTTGGGCAGGGGCTTCTACGAGCAGTACTTC. Amino acid sequence: CASSLGRGFYEQYF. This sequence joins TRBV11-1 and TRBJ2-7, with D perhaps TRBD1 (6 bases). The ends were cut back, 3 bases at V and 3 bases at J, with 12 bases in the middle. The V gene's germline CDR1 is SGHAT and CDR2 FQDESV (reference sequence). CDR3 length: 14 amino acids.

The count of this clone is one. This chain connects TRBV29-1 to TRBJ2-5; 7 positions agree with TRBD2. The tail of the sequence fits TRBJ2-7 better, so the J call may be wrong. Germline assignment: CDR1 SQVTM and CDR2 ANQGSEA. This CDR3 has 13 amino acids. This CDR3 is CSVEGGGSYEQYF. The CDR3 DNA is TGCAGCGTTGAAGGCGGGGGCTCCTACGAGCAGTACTTC.

The rearrangement uses TRBV30 and TRBJ2-5; 7 bases match TRBD2. CDR1 and CDR2 (germline): GTSNPN, SVGIG (reference sequence). This CDR3 spans 14 amino acids. Germline trimming cut 2 bases from V and 2 bases from J; bases unmatched to any gene: 5. CDR3 nucleotides: TGTGCCTGGAGTCTCCCGGGACTACAAGAGACCCAGTACTTC. This gives the protein CAWSLPGLQETQYF.

The chain recombines TRBV4-1 with TRBJ1-1, with 7 bases matching TRBD1. The CDR3 has 15 residues. Per the germline V gene, CDR1 is MGHRA and CDR2 is YSYEKL. Trimming at V came to 1 base and at J to 5 bases, leaving 7 bases not matched to a gene. The CDR3 loop reads CASSQGGQRKTEAFF. The CDR3 bases are TGCGCCAGCAGCCAAGGGGGACAGCGAAAGACTGAAGCTTTCTTT.

This chain connects TRBV4-2 to TRBJ1-4, with TRBD1 identical over 7 bases. Germline assignment: CDR1 LGHNA and CDR2 YNFKEQ. The length of the CDR3 is 17 residues. The V gene end was trimmed by 0 bases and the J gene end by 0 bases; junction bases not matched to a gene: 4. This CDR3 is CASSQELQGATNEKLFF. CDR3 DNA: TGTGCCAGCAGCCAAGAATTGCAGGGGGCAACTAATGAAAAACTGTTTTTT.

The rearrangement uses TRBV30 and TRBJ2-2; unclear D gene. Germline V CDR1 and CDR2: GTSNPN, SVGIG (reference sequence). The CDR3 has 14 amino acids. Trimming stripped 1 base from V and 0 bases from J, with 6 bases between. The CDR3 loop is CAWSGGSNTGELFF. The CDR3 bases are TGTGCCTGGAGTGGAGGTTCGAACACCGGGGAGCTGTTTTTT.

The chain uses TRBV20-1 and TRBJ1-2; D possibly corresponds to TRBD1 (5 bases). The CDR3 spans 11 residues. Germline CDR1 DFQATT, CDR2 SNEGSKA (reference sequence). V lost 8 bases to trimming and J lost 7 bases, with 14 bases between them. CDR3 loop: CSKGRGGGYTF. In nucleotides, the CDR3 is TGCAGTAAAGGGCGGGGGGGTGGCTACACCTTC.

This chain joins TRBV5-1 and TRBJ2-5; 9 bases align to TRBD2. Germline-derived CDR1 and CDR2 are SGHRS and YFSETQ. Germline trimming cut 4 bases from V and 4 bases from J; bases unmatched to any gene: 5. The CDR3 runs 14 residues. The CDR3, as DNA: TGCGCCAGCAGCCAGACGACTAGCGGAGAGACCCAGTACTTC. Its translation is CASSQTTSGETQYF. Complete variable domain (other parts from reference TRBV5-1 and TRBJ2-5): KAGVTQTPRYLIKTRGQQVTLSCSPISGHRSVSWYQQTPGQGLQFLFEYFSETQRNKGNFPGRFSGRQFSNSRSEMNVSTLELGDSALYLCASSQTTSGETQYFGPGTRLLVL.